This T cell receptor (beta chain) is drawn from a study of shared clonotypes between healthy human individuals. Notes on this clone: Its antigen is unidentified.

Germline CDR1 MDHEN, CDR2 SYDVKM. The CDR3 contains 12 residues. Losses at the gene ends were 1 base for V and 14 bases for J; bases not matched to a gene: 3. Some clones are missing from TCRdb's copy, which holds only in-frame ones; the method was immunoSEQ multiplex PCR. The repertoire holds some 580,000 clones, with more than 95% as singletons. General study points: Rarefaction showed sorted-subset sequencing was incomplete despite large depth. The small donor group covered limited genetic and exposure diversity.

The clonotype comes from a woman in her 30s in good health. V gene TRBV28 combines with J gene TRBJ1-5, with 9 positions matching TRBD1. Sequences were obtained from naive CD4+ T cells sorted from blood. The subset was: CD45RA+ positively selected. The CDR3 nucleotides are TGTGCCAGCAGTTTATTTGGGACAGGGAAGCATTTT. It yields the protein CASSLFGTGKHF.